The clone carrying this TCR beta chain was counted a few times. The antigen is unknown. RNA, once extracted, was reverse transcribed into cDNA for use as the sequencing template. Data came from immunoSEQ multiplex PCR; TCRdb stores just in-frame clones and leaves some out. The sample has fewer than 110,000 clones, roughly 60% seen once. The data belong to a study of CD8+ T cells in alopecia areata. Findings and limits, study-wide: Among the 100 top clones, expanded CD8+ clones, like scalp clonality, were significantly decreased by tofacitinib.

Documented treatment: oral pan-JAK inhibitor, 5-10 mg twice daily. CDR1 and CDR2 (germline): LNHDA, SQIVND (reference sequence). The germline V and J ends were trimmed by 3 bases and 2 bases, with 16 bases remaining between them. CDR3 length equals 16 residues. The V gene is TRBV19, the J gene TRBJ2-5; D is possibly TRBD2 (5 bases). This clonotype was obtained from a human donor with alopecia areata. The sample was CD8+ T cells sorted from blood, taken between weeks 55 and 70, from a patient treated with tofacitinib. This CDR3 reads CASSISGWTVQETQYF. CDR3 bases: TGTGCCAGTAGTATTTCAGGCTGGACTGTACAAGAGACCCAGTACTTC.